This is a list of T cell receptor beta chains from one sample in a study of patients and donors after allogeneic stem cell transplantation. In TCRdb, the RT-PCR reads were re-called with MiXCR into one record per CDR3 protein. The table records about a million distinct CDR3 sequences, roughly 18% of them present only once. The specimen sequenced was blood, either unsorted or a sorted T cell fraction (not recorded which). Receptors originate from a human donor who was either an allogeneic HSCT recipient or a stem cell or donor lymphocyte infusion donor (not recorded which). It is not recorded whose cells these are; they may come from a transplant donor. CDR3s include the opening cysteine and the closing phenylalanine or tryptophan. A D gene is named only where the DNA matches it firmly. Not every row has a clone size; where given, it reads once, few, many or a size class.

clone_size: many
d_call: NA
v_call: TRBV12-3/TRBV12-4
j_call: TRBJ2-5
cdr3_nt: TGTGCCAGCAGTTCTTATGGCGGGGTCGAGACCCAGTACTTC
cdr3_aa: CASSSYGGVETQYF

clone_size: few
d_call: NA
v_call: TRBV11-1
j_call: TRBJ1-5
cdr3_nt: TGTGCCAGCAGCTCTCACTCGACAGGTCCAATTAGCAATCAGCCCCAGCATTTT
cdr3_aa: CASSSHSTGPISNQPQHF

clone_size: NA
d_call: NA
v_call: TRBV4-1
j_call: TRBJ2-3
cdr3_nt: TGCGCCAGCAGCCAAGTACCGGGACACCTCACAGATACGCAGTATTTT
cdr3_aa: CASSQVPGHLTDTQYF

clone_size: few
d_call: NA
v_call: TRBV12-3/TRBV12-4
j_call: TRBJ2-1
cdr3_nt: TGTGCCAGCAGCCTAGAGGGAGGTATCTACAATGAGCAGTTCTTC
cdr3_aa: CASSLEGGIYNEQFF

clone_size: NA
d_call: TRBD1
v_call: TRBV12-3/TRBV12-4
j_call: TRBJ1-1
cdr3_nt: TGTGCCAGCAAGACACAGGGGTCGGGGCCTGAAGCTTTCTTT
cdr3_aa: CASKTQGSGPEAFF

clone_size: NA
d_call: NA
v_call: TRBV7-9
j_call: TRBJ2-3
cdr3_nt: TGTGCCAGCAGCTTCGCAGATCACCCTCCCACGGACTATTTT
cdr3_aa: CASSFADHPPTDYF

clone_size: NA
d_call: NA
v_call: TRBV2
j_call: TRBJ1-1
cdr3_nt: TGTGCCAGCACCGAGGCTGGCACTGAAGCTTTCTTT
cdr3_aa: CASTEAGTEAFF

clone_size: NA
d_call: TRBD1
v_call: TRBV19
j_call: TRBJ2-7
cdr3_nt: TGTGCCAGTAGTTCGTCGACAGGGGGCGACGAGCAGTACTTC
cdr3_aa: CASSSSTGGDEQYF

clone_size: NA
d_call: TRBD2
v_call: TRBV5-4
j_call: TRBJ2-3
cdr3_nt: TGTGCCAGCAGCCCCCTCACGGCGGGAGCAGATACGCAGTATTTT
cdr3_aa: CASSPLTAGADTQYF

clone_size: few
d_call: NA
v_call: TRBV7-9
j_call: TRBJ1-1
cdr3_nt: TGTGCCAGCAGCTTACTGGGGCGTGGATCTGAAGCTTTCTTT
cdr3_aa: CASSLLGRGSEAFF

clone_size: NA
d_call: NA
v_call: TRBV3-1
j_call: TRBJ2-7
cdr3_nt: TGTGCCAGCAGCCACGGGGCCTTAACCTACGAGCAGTACTTC
cdr3_aa: CASSHGALTYEQYF

clone_size: few
d_call: NA
v_call: TRBV12-3/TRBV12-4
j_call: TRBJ2-1
cdr3_nt: NA
cdr3_aa: CASSSIDSFLWNEQFF

clone_size: NA
d_call: NA
v_call: TRBV7-3
j_call: TRBJ2-2
cdr3_nt: TGTGCCAGCAGCTTAACGGGAGACAGGACGAACACCGGGGAGCTGTTTTTT
cdr3_aa: CASSLTGDRTNTGELFF

clone_size: few
d_call: NA
v_call: TRBV5-4
j_call: TRBJ2-5
cdr3_nt: TGTGCCAGCAGCATACAGGGCAGGGAGACCCAGTACTTC
cdr3_aa: CASSIQGRETQYF

clone_size: NA
d_call: TRBD1
v_call: TRBV29-1
j_call: TRBJ1-2
cdr3_nt: TGCAGCGTTCCGGACAGGAACTATGGCTACACCTTC
cdr3_aa: CSVPDRNYGYTF

clone_size: NA
d_call: NA
v_call: TRBV7-8
j_call: TRBJ2-7
cdr3_nt: TGTGCCAGCAGCTTACAACCAGGGAAGTACGAGCAGTACTTC
cdr3_aa: CASSLQPGKYEQYF

clone_size: NA
d_call: NA
v_call: TRBV7-7
j_call: TRBJ2-3
cdr3_nt: TGTGCTAGCAGCCCCCCCGAGGCCGGAAATCGGGCAGATACGCAGTATTTT
cdr3_aa: CASSPPEAGNRADTQYF

clone_size: NA
d_call: NA
v_call: TRBV20-1
j_call: TRBJ2-3
cdr3_nt: TGCAGTGCTCGCCGAACGACAGATACGCAGTATTTT
cdr3_aa: CSARRTTDTQYF

clone_size: few
d_call: TRBD1
v_call: TRBV5-1
j_call: TRBJ1-5
cdr3_nt: TGCGCCAGCAGCTTGGGGACAGGTCTGTATCAGCCCCAGCATTTT
cdr3_aa: CASSLGTGLYQPQHF

clone_size: NA
d_call: NA
v_call: TRBV20-1
j_call: TRBJ1-1
cdr3_nt: TGCAGTGCTCCCAGAAGGGGGGGAAGGACTGAAGCTTTCTTT
cdr3_aa: CSAPRRGGRTEAFF

clone_size: NA
d_call: NA
v_call: TRBV5-1
j_call: TRBJ1-2
cdr3_nt: TGCGCCAGCAGCCTGGCCGACAGGTTCGACTATGGCTACACCTTC
cdr3_aa: CASSLADRFDYGYTF

clone_size: NA
d_call: TRBD1
v_call: TRBV7-9
j_call: TRBJ2-1
cdr3_nt: TGTGCCAGCAGCTCCCTGGACAGGGGATCCTACAATGAGCAGTTCTTC
cdr3_aa: CASSSLDRGSYNEQFF

clone_size: NA
d_call: NA
v_call: TRBV5-1
j_call: TRBJ2-3
cdr3_nt: TGCGCCAGCAGCTTGGCACGGCGGTCCAGCACAGATACGCAGTATTTT
cdr3_aa: CASSLARRSSTDTQYF

clone_size: NA
d_call: NA
v_call: TRBV12-3/TRBV12-4
j_call: TRBJ1-2
cdr3_nt: TGTGCCAGCAGTCGCGACAGATGGGGCTACACCTTC
cdr3_aa: CASSRDRWGYTF

clone_size: few
d_call: NA
v_call: TRBV6-1
j_call: TRBJ1-1
cdr3_nt: TGTGCCAGCAGAGATGTACAGGGACCCACTGAAGCTTTCTTT
cdr3_aa: CASRDVQGPTEAFF

clone_size: NA
d_call: TRBD2
v_call: TRBV19
j_call: TRBJ2-7
cdr3_nt: TGTGCCAGTAGTCCCGGAGCGGGAGGGTTCGAGCAGTACTTC
cdr3_aa: CASSPGAGGFEQYF

clone_size: NA
d_call: NA
v_call: TRBV12-3/TRBV12-4
j_call: TRBJ2-4
cdr3_nt: TGTGCCAGCGCGTGGGGGATAGGAAAAAACATTCAGTACTTC
cdr3_aa: CASAWGIGKNIQYF

clone_size: NA
d_call: TRBD1
v_call: TRBV6-2/TRBV6-3
j_call: TRBJ1-5
cdr3_nt: TGTGCCAGCAGTTACCGGCTCGGGACAGAGAATCAGCCCCAGCATTTT
cdr3_aa: CASSYRLGTENQPQHF

clone_size: few
d_call: NA
v_call: TRBV29-1
j_call: TRBJ1-4
cdr3_nt: TGCAGCGTTGAAGTTGAAAAACTGTTTTTT
cdr3_aa: CSVEVEKLFF

clone_size: few
d_call: NA
v_call: TRBV5-1
j_call: TRBJ1-2
cdr3_nt: TGCGCCAGCAGCTTGGAGGGACACTTCTATGGCTACACCTTC
cdr3_aa: CASSLEGHFYGYTF

clone_size: few
d_call: TRBD1
v_call: TRBV7-2
j_call: TRBJ2-2
cdr3_nt: TGTGCCAGCAGCTGGGGGACAGGGAAAGGAGACACCGGGGAGCTGTTTTTT
cdr3_aa: CASSWGTGKGDTGELFF

clone_size: many
d_call: NA
v_call: TRBV9
j_call: TRBJ2-5
cdr3_nt: TGTGCCAGCAGCGTCCGGGGCCAAGAGACCCAGTACTTC
cdr3_aa: CASSVRGQETQYF

clone_size: NA
d_call: TRBD1
v_call: TRBV6-2/TRBV6-3
j_call: TRBJ1-2
cdr3_nt: TGTGCCAGCAGTTACCGTACAGGGGGGGCCGGTGGCTACACCTTC
cdr3_aa: CASSYRTGGAGGYTF

clone_size: few
d_call: TRBD1
v_call: TRBV12-3/TRBV12-4
j_call: TRBJ1-1
cdr3_nt: TGTGCCAGCAGTTGGGACAGCTGGAGAATGAGGTCCACTGAAGCTTTCTTT
cdr3_aa: CASSWDSWRMRSTEAFF

clone_size: many
d_call: NA
v_call: TRBV5-1
j_call: TRBJ2-7
cdr3_nt: TGTGCCAGCAGCACCCCGGGACGAAGCTCCTACGAGCAGTACTTC
cdr3_aa: CASSTPGRSSYEQYF

clone_size: NA
d_call: NA
v_call: TRBV6-5
j_call: TRBJ2-7
cdr3_nt: TGTGCCAGCAGTTACTCTGCCAACAGTGTTTTGGGCGAGCAGTACTTC
cdr3_aa: CASSYSANSVLGEQYF

clone_size: NA
d_call: NA
v_call: TRBV20-1
j_call: TRBJ2-3
cdr3_nt: TGCAGTGCTAGCCGGACTTGCGGTTACACAGATACGCAGTATTTT
cdr3_aa: CSASRTCGYTDTQYF

clone_size: NA
d_call: NA
v_call: TRBV20-1
j_call: TRBJ1-6
cdr3_nt: TGCAGTGCTAAAAGGTCTGGGACCGTTAATTCACCCCTCCACTTT
cdr3_aa: CSAKRSGTVNSPLHF

clone_size: NA
d_call: NA
v_call: TRBV11-3
j_call: TRBJ1-1
cdr3_nt: TGTGCCACCATCCCCTTGAGGGGGAAGATGATGAACACTGAAGCTTTCTTT
cdr3_aa: CATIPLRGKMMNTEAFF

clone_size: many
d_call: NA
v_call: TRBV12-3/TRBV12-4
j_call: TRBJ2-1
cdr3_nt: TGTGCCAGCACCCCCGGACCGCTCAATGAGCAGTTCTTC
cdr3_aa: CASTPGPLNEQFF